A single sample gave rise to the 29 T cell receptor beta chains below, sequenced in a study of T cell repertoires in cytomegalovirus infection (dated by TCRdb to about 2019). Sequencer: Illumina HiSeq 1500. TCRdb ran its own pipeline on the public reads, namely fastp trimming at Q25 and MiXCR clone calling, and kept in-frame beta chains. For every CDR3 protein sequence, its rows merge into one entry that carries the most common genes and DNA. For this sample the table gives approximately 200,000 distinct CDR3 sequences, of which roughly 27% were detected only once. The ten top clones hold 31% of the sample. The sample comprised PBMCs. These receptors all stem from a human donor in good health (CMV status not recorded). Some clones in this sample may be carry-over from other donors' samples.

This clonotype was observed a handful of times. The chain recombines TRBV7-6 with TRBJ1-5; tentative D call: TRBD1 (5 bases). The V gene lost 5 bases and the J gene lost 7 bases, with 12 bases spanning the gap. CDR1 is SGHVS, CDR2 FNYEAQ, per germline. The CDR3 is 13 residues long. This CDR3 reads CASSGPGGQPQHF. CDR3 DNA sequence: TGTGCCAGCAGCGGACCTGGGGGACAGCCCCAGCATTTT.

This clonotype was observed a few times. V and J are TRBV28 and TRBJ2-1, with D unclear. Trimming took 5 bases from V and 12 from J, leaving 14 bases between them. The CDR3 consists of 12 residues. The germline CDR1 and CDR2 sequences are MDHEN and SYDVKM. CDR3 region: CASSNYGEGQFF. In nucleotides, the CDR3 is TGTGCCAGCAGTAATTACGGAGAAGGGCAGTTCTTC.

This clonotype was counted at least ten times. The chain links TRBV7-2 to TRBJ2-3; D might be TRBD2 (6 bases). Between the trimmed V and J ends, which lost 0 bases and 3 bases, there was a span of 7 bases. The CDR3 runs 14 residues. Looked up from germline, CDR1 is SGHTA and CDR2 is FQGNSA. The CDR3 spells CASSLARGTDTQYF. The CDR3 DNA is TGTGCCAGCAGCTTAGCGCGGGGTACAGATACGCAGTATTTT.

This clonotype was seen repeatedly, ten times or more. V gene TRBV7-2 combines with J gene TRBJ1-4, with unresolved D. The CDR3 length is 15 residues. The V and J ends lost 4 bases and 6 bases respectively, with 15 bases between them. The V gene's germline CDR1 is SGHTA and CDR2 FQGNSA. Here the CDR3 reads CASSSSGGRDEKLFF. For the CDR3, the DNA is TGTGCCAGCAGCTCTTCGGGAGGGCGAGATGAAAAACTGTTTTTT.

This clonotype was counted between two and nine times. The chain recombines TRBV20-1 with TRBJ2-3; 8 bases are a match to TRBD2. The CDR3 sequence is 14 residues long. V lost 6 bases to trimming and J lost 0 bases; unmatched junction nucleotides: 5. Germline V gives CDR1 DFQATT, CDR2 SNEGSKA (reference sequence). The DNA for the CDR3 is TGCAGTGCCAAACTAGCGGCTAGCACAGATACGCAGTATTTT. Translated, it gives CSAKLAASTDTQYF.

This clonotype was observed a few times. This chain joins TRBV27 and TRBJ1-2; D gene uncertain. The CDR3 runs to 15 residues. With 5 bases removed from V and 7 bases from J, the gap between germline ends came to 20 bases. CDR1 is MNHEY and CDR2 is SMNVEV in the germline V gene (reference sequence). The CDR3 bases are TGTGCCAGCAGTCCGTCGGCCGGCTTGGAGGGTGGCTACACCTTC. It specifies CASSPSAGLEGGYTF.

This clonotype was counted between two and nine times. The genes are TRBV4-2 and TRBJ2-5; D gene uncertain. CDR1 LGHNA and CDR2 YNFKEQ come from the germline V gene. V was clipped by 0 bases and J by 3 bases, with 8 bases between them. The CDR3 is 14 residues long. The CDR3 DNA reads as TGTGCCAGCAGCCAAGATCCCAGTGAAGAGACCCAGTACTTC. It codes for CASSQDPSEETQYF.

This clonotype was counted between two and nine times. The V and J genes are TRBV4-3 and TRBJ1-2; no reliable D call. This CDR3 comprises 15 residues. Germline loops: CDR1 LGHNA, CDR2 YSLEER. The V gene lost 0 bases and the J gene lost 8 bases, with 16 bases spanning the gap. The CDR3 sequence: CASSQDGAVGSGYTF. In DNA, the CDR3 is TGCGCCAGCAGCCAAGATGGAGCCGTTGGTTCGGGCTACACCTTC.

This clonotype was counted between two and nine times. A junction end diverges from the germline sequence, so it may reflect a read error. The V gene is TRBV5-1, the J gene TRBJ1-1; no clear D gene. CDR1 is SGHRS, CDR2 YFSETQ, per germline. The length of the CDR3 is 13 residues. The CDR3 spells CASSSDLNTEALF. The DNA for the CDR3 is TGCGCCAGCAGCTCGGACCTAAACACTGAAGCTCTCTTT.

This clonotype appeared a few times. CDR3 region: CASSRGHPNTGELFF. The CDR3, as DNA: TGTGCCAGCAGCCGAGGACACCCGAACACCGGGGAGCTGTTTTTT. The chain recombines TRBV7-4 with TRBJ2-2; a possible D gene is TRBD1 (5 bases). Trimming pared 5 bases from V and 0 bases from J, leaving 10 bases between. Germline V CDR1 and CDR2: SGHVT, SQSDAQ. This CDR3 contains 15 residues.

The chain employs TRBV7-6 and TRBJ2-1; tentatively, D is TRBD1 (6 bases). CDR3 length: 18 amino acids. Trimming removed 1 base at V and 0 bases at J, with 16 bases between. Germline CDR1 reads SGHVS; CDR2 reads FNYEAQ. The CDR3 reads CASSLGRRGESSYNEQFF. CDR3 bases: TGTGCCAGCAGCTTAGGTCGCAGGGGCGAGAGCTCCTACAATGAGCAGTTCTTC.

As regards this clonotype: Germline and junction disagree at one end, which may indicate a read error. This chain joins TRBV20-1 and TRBJ1-1; no clear D gene. Germline V gives CDR1 DFQATT, CDR2 SNEGSKA (reference sequence). The CDR3 is 13 amino acids. CDR3 DNA sequence: TGCAGTGCTAGAGATACCCCGAACGCTGAAGCTTTCTTT. Encoded protein: CSARDTPNAEAFF.

Of note for this clonotype: This may be a read error: a much more frequent sequence differs by one nucleotide. The chain recombines TRBV7-2 with TRBJ2-5; D is uncertain. Germline lookup yields CDR1 SGHTA and CDR2 FQGNSA. The CDR3 is 11 residues long. CDR3 loop: CGSSPQETQYF. Written as DNA, the CDR3 is TGTGGCAGCAGCCCACAAGAGACCCAGTACTTC.

The V gene is TRBV7-2, the J gene TRBJ1-1; no definite D call. The CDR3 is 15 amino acids. Trimming cost V 5 bases and J 4 bases, with 17 bases left between them. The germline CDR1 and CDR2 sequences are SGHTA and FQGNSA. The CDR3 sequence is CASSRLLAGLTEAFF. In nucleotides, the CDR3 is TGTGCCAGCAGCCGACTGTTAGCGGGTCTCACTGAAGCTTTCTTT. Full variable domain (remainder filled in from reference TRBV7-2 and TRBJ1-1): GAGVSQSPSNKVTEKGKDVELRCDPISGHTALYWYRQSLGQGLEFLIYFQGNSAPDKSGLPSDRFSAERTGGSVSTLTIQRTQQEDSAVYLCASSRLLAGLTEAFFGQGTRLTVV.

The J gene is TRBJ1-2, the V gene TRBV6-5, with 7 nucleotides matching TRBD1. CDR1 is MNHEY, CDR2 SVGAGI, per germline. The CDR3 consists of 13 residues. V lost 6 bases and J lost 8; bases outside the gene matches: 9. The CDR3 loop is CASSTGEGVGYTF. The CDR3 DNA sequence: TGTGCCAGCAGCACAGGGGAGGGTGTAGGCTACACCTTC.

This clonotype has ten or more counts. The chain is built from TRBV7-9 and TRBJ1-2; no definite D call. V shed 5 bases and J shed 8 bases, with 12 bases lying between them. This CDR3 contains 12 residues. CDR1 is SEHNR and CDR2 is FQNEAQ in the germline V gene (reference sequence). Here the CDR3 DNA reads TGTGCCAGCAGCCCCTCGAACTGGGGCTACACCTTC. Protein product: CASSPSNWGYTF.

This chain joins TRBV20-1 and TRBJ2-5, with a weak D call TRBD1 (6 bases). The CDR3 contains 15 residues. Trimming took 3 bases from V and 2 from J, leaving 16 bases between them. Germline V gives CDR1 DFQATT, CDR2 SNEGSKA (reference sequence). The CDR3 spells CSASDQTGNQETQYF. The CDR3 nucleotides are TGCAGTGCTAGTGATCAGACAGGCAATCAAGAGACCCAGTACTTC.

This clonotype was observed at least ten times. The J gene is TRBJ2-3, the V gene TRBV7-3; TRBD2 matches 10 bases. The junction had 9 bases not matched to a gene; V was cut back by 0 bases and J by 6 bases. CDR3 length: 17 residues. Germline-derived CDR1 and CDR2 are SGHTA and FQGTGA. CDR3 sequence reads: CASSLTWLAGARDTQYF. The CDR3 nucleotides are TGTGCCAGCAGCTTAACGTGGCTAGCGGGGGCCCGCGATACGCAGTATTTT.

DNA of the CDR3: TGTGCCAGCAGTTTGGGGACAGGATGGAGTGGCTACACCTTC. Translated: CASSLGTGWSGYTF. The rearrangement joins TRBV6-5 to TRBJ1-2; TRBD1 matches 8 bases. J gave up 7 bases and V 4 bases, and 8 bases lay outside the gene matches. The CDR3 has 14 amino acids. Germline V gene sequence: CDR1 MNHEY, CDR2 SVGAGI.

In DNA, the CDR3 is TGTGCCAGCAGCTTAGGCGGCATTCAGTACTTC. It specifies CASSLGGIQYF. The chain has TRBV7-2 and TRBJ2-4; D not resolved. V was clipped by 1 base and J by 9 bases, with 4 bases between them. The CDR3 loop spans 11 amino acids. Per the germline V gene, CDR1 is SGHTA and CDR2 is FQGNSA.

The chain combines TRBV19 with TRBJ1-1; D perhaps matches TRBD1 (6 bases). CDR3 length: 14 residues. CDR1 LNHDA and CDR2 SQIVND come from the germline V gene (reference sequence). V lost 3 bases to trimming and J lost 6 bases, with 14 bases between them. CDR3 amino acids: CASSIGTQSSEAFF. In DNA form, the CDR3 reads TGTGCCAGTAGTATTGGGACACAGTCCTCTGAAGCTTTCTTT.

This clonotype was counted at least ten times. The chain has TRBV7-2 and TRBJ1-3, with 7 bases fitting TRBD1. This CDR3 has 16 residues. V shed 3 bases, J shed 2 bases, and the junction held 7 bases outside the gene matches. The germline gives CDR1 SGHTA, CDR2 FQGNSA. The CDR3 here is CASSFDRVFPGNTIYF. The CDR3 region has the DNA TGTGCCAGCAGCTTCGACAGGGTATTCCCTGGAAACACCATATATTTT. The variable domain in full, completed from reference TRBV7-2 and TRBJ1-3, reads GAGVSQSPSNKVTEKGKDVELRCDPISGHTALYWYRQSLGQGLEFLIYFQGNSAPDKSGLPSDRFSAERTGGSVSTLTIQRTQQEDSAVYLCASSFDRVFPGNTIYFGEGSWLTVV.

The sample holds one count of this clonotype. A clone one base away is much larger, so this may be a read error. The CDR3 region has the DNA TGTGCCAGCAGCCTAAGGAAGGAGAATGTGCAGTTCTTC. Protein sequence: CASSLRKENVQFF. The rearrangement links TRBV14 to TRBJ2-1; D remains unclear. The CDR3 is 13 amino acids. The germline gives CDR1 SGHDN, CDR2 FVKESK.

A few counts support this clonotype. The chain employs TRBV7-6 and TRBJ2-3; D is unclear. V was cut by 2 bases and J by 4 bases, with 13 bases left in between. Germline V CDR1 and CDR2: SGHVS, FNYEAQ. The CDR3 is made up of 15 amino acids. The CDR3 DNA follows: TGTGCCAGCAGCTTAAGGTTCGGCGCTTCAGATACGCAGTATTTT. Translating it yields CASSLRFGASDTQYF.

This clonotype came up many times. This chain uses TRBV7-2 with TRBJ2-5; 8 nucleotides match TRBD2. The CDR3 runs to 13 residues. Germline V CDR1 and CDR2: SGHTA, FQGNSA. V shed 7 bases and J 3 bases; nucleotides not matched to a gene: 4. Written as DNA, the CDR3 is TGTGCCAGCACTCGTAGCGGGGAAGAGACCCAGTACTTC. It codes for CASTRSGEETQYF.

At least ten counts were recorded for this clonotype. The rearrangement uses TRBV7-2 and TRBJ2-3; 7 bases are a match to TRBD1. Germline V gene lookup returns CDR1 SGHTA and CDR2 FQGNSA. With 6 bases clipped from V and 6 bases from J, the junction kept 9 bases outside the gene matches. The CDR3 spans 14 residues. For the CDR3, the DNA is TGTGCCAGCAGGGGAGACACAGGGGTCGATACGCAGTATTTT. Protein: CASRGDTGVDTQYF.

This rearrangement joins TRBV12-3 or TRBV12-4 to TRBJ2-5; 7 bases align to TRBD1. The trim removed 2 bases at V and 3 bases at J, leaving 3 bases unmatched. The CDR3 is 14 residues long. CDR3 nucleotide sequence: TGTGCCAGCAGTTTAAACAGGGGAGAAGAGACCCAGTACTTC. Its translation: CASSLNRGEETQYF.

The chain recombines TRBV7-8 with TRBJ1-5; TRBD1 matches at 7 bases. CDR1 is SGHVS and CDR2 is FQNEAQ in the germline V gene. This CDR3 has 17 residues. V shed 0 bases, J shed 4 bases, and the junction held 9 bases outside the gene matches. The CDR3 DNA reads as TGTGCCAGCAGCTTAGCGGAGACAGGGACGCGAAATCAGCCCCAGCATTTT. Encoded protein: CASSLAETGTRNQPQHF.

The chain uses TRBV19 and TRBJ1-1; D uncertain. CDR1 and CDR2 from the germline V gene are LNHDA and SQIVND (reference sequence). The length of the CDR3 is 15 residues. The V end lost 6 bases, the J end lost 4 bases, and 18 bases lay between the germline ends. CDR3 loop: CASSPKVGSGTEAFF. Written as DNA, the CDR3 is TGTGCCAGTAGCCCCAAGGTGGGGTCGGGCACTGAAGCTTTCTTT.